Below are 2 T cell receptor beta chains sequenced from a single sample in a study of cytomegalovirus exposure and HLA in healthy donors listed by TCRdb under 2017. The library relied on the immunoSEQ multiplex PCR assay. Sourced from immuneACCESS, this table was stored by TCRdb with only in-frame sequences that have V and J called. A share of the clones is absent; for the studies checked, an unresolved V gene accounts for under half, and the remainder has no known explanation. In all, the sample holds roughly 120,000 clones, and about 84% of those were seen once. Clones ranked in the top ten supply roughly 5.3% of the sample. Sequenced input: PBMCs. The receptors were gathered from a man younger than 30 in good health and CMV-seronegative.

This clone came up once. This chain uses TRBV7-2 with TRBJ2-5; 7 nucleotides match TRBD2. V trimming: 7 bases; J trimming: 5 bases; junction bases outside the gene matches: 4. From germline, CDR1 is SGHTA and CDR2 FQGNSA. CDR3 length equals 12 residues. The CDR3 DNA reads TGTGCCAGCACCCTTAGCGGGGAGACCCAGTACTTC. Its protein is CASTLSGETQYF.

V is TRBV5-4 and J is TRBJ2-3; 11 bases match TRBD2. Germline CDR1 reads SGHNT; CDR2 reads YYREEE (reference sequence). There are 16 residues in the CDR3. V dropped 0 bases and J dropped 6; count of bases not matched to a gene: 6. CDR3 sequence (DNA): TGTGCCAGCAGCTTGGAGTCTAGCGGGGGGATTGATACGCAGTATTTT. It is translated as CASSLESSGGIDTQYF.